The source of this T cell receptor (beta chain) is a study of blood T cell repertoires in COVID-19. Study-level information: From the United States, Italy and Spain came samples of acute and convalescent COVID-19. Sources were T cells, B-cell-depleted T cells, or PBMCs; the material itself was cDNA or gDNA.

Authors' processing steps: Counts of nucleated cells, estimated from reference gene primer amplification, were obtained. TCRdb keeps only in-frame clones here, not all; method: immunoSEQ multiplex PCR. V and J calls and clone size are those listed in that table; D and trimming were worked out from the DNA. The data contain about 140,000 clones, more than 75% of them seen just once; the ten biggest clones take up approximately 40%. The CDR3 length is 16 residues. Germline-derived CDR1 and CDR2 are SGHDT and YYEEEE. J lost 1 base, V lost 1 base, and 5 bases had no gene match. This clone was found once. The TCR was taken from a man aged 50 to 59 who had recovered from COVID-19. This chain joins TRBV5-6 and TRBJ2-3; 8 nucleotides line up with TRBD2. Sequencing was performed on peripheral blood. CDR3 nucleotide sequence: TGTGCCAGCAGCTTGCGAAGGCGGGGGGGCACAGATACGCAGTATTTT. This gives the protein CASSLRRRGGTDTQYF.